This is a list of T cell receptor beta chains from one sample in a study of blood T cell repertoires in COVID-19. Measured with immunoSEQ multiplex PCR; TCRdb has only the in-frame clones, and not every one. Of 150,000 to 190,000 clones listed, around 84% are singletons. The sequenced sample consisted of peripheral blood. The receptors shown here come from a woman in her forties or fifties with acute or convalescent COVID-19. The CDR3 runs from the conserved cysteine through the conserved F or W. The D gene is left open where the match is weak. Rows give clone size only sometimes, using once, few, many, or a class for an expanded clone.

j_call d_call v_call clone_size cdr3_aa cdr3_nt
TRBJ1-6 - TRBV2 once CASSDRSSYNSPLHF TGTGCCAGCAGTGATAGGAGCTCCTATAATTCACCCCTCCACTTT
TRBJ1-5 - TRBV12-3/TRBV12-4 once CASSLARDQPQHF TGTGCCAGCAGTTTAGCGCGGGATCAGCCCCAGCATTTT
TRBJ1-4 - TRBV3-1/TRBV3-2 - CASSQTSGASNEKLFF TGTGCCAGCAGCCAAACTTCAGGGGCCAGTAATGAAAAACTGTTTTTT
TRBJ1-2 - TRBV28 - CASSRTDNSYGYTF TGTGCCAGCAGTCGGACGGACAATTCCTATGGCTACACCTTC
TRBJ1-3 - TRBV9 - CASSAATSGNTIYF TGTGCCAGCAGCGCCGCTACCTCTGGAAACACCATATATTTT
TRBJ1-4 TRBD1 TRBV4-3 - CASSQPGQADEKLFF TGCGCCAGCAGCCAGCCGGGACAGGCGGATGAAAAACTGTTTTTT
TRBJ1-4 - TRBV4-3 - CASSQDLWGRGVEKLFF TGCGCCAGCAGCCAAGATCTGTGGGGTCGCGGGGTTGAAAAACTGTTTTTT
TRBJ2-1 TRBD2 TRBV5-1 - CASSLAGTSLQDEQFF TGCGCCAGCAGCTTGGCCGGGACTAGCCTCCAAGATGAGCAGTTCTTC
TRBJ2-1 - TRBV25-1 few CASEDPTSSYNEQFF TGTGCCAGCGAAGACCCGACAAGCTCCTACAATGAGCAGTTCTTC
TRBJ2-1 - TRBV7-6 - CASSLGSPQYNEQFF TGTGCCAGCAGCTTAGGTAGCCCCCAATACAATGAGCAGTTCTTC
TRBJ2-1 TRBD2 TRBV20-1 - CSASTSGRGLVLGQFF TGCAGTGCTAGTACTAGCGGGAGGGGGCTAGTTCTTGGGCAGTTCTTC
TRBJ2-6 TRBD1 TRBV11-3 - CASSLPGTEGANVLTF TGTGCCAGCAGCTTACCCGGGACAGAGGGGGCCAACGTCCTGACTTTC
TRBJ2-2 - TRBV19 - CASSLTGGYSLAGSEKGTGELFF TGTGCCAGTAGCCTGACAGGGGGTTACTCACTAGCGGGATCAGAGAAGGGCACCGGGGAGCTGTTTTTT
TRBJ1-4 TRBD1 TRBV2 - CASDVQGLNEKLFF TGTGCCAGCGACGTACAGGGGCTTAATGAAAAACTGTTTTTT
TRBJ1-1 - TRBV12-3/TRBV12-4 few CASSYGENTEAFF TGTGCCAGCAGTTACGGGGAGAACACTGAAGCTTTCTTT
TRBJ2-7 TRBD1 TRBV6-5 - CASTPDRGAYEQYF TGTGCCAGCACCCCGGACAGGGGGGCCTACGAGCAGTACTTC
TRBJ1-2 TRBD1 TRBV27 - CASSDTGAPNYGYTF TGTGCCAGCAGTGACACAGGGGCCCCTAACTATGGCTACACCTTC
TRBJ1-2 TRBD1 TRBV4-2 - CASSQGTGGYGYTF TGTGCCAGCAGCCAGGGGACAGGGGGTTACGGCTACACCTTC
TRBJ2-7 - TRBV28 - CASSLLSSWQYF TGTGCCAGCAGTCTCCTCTCTTCGTGGCAGTACTTC
TRBJ2-5 - TRBV21-1 - CASSTQGQTYQETQYF TGTGCCAGCAGCACACAGGGACAAACGTACCAAGAGACCCAGTACTTC
TRBJ2-1 TRBD2 TRBV4-3 - CASSPPGEGEQFF TGCGCCAGCAGCCCTCCCGGGGAGGGTGAGCAGTTCTTC
TRBJ2-7 TRBD2 TRBV9 - CASSVTSGGKASYEQYF TGTGCCAGCAGCGTAACCAGCGGGGGGAAAGCTTCCTACGAGCAGTACTTC
TRBJ1-4 - TRBV7-9 - CASSRDFSGEKLFF TGTGCCAGCAGCCGGGACTTCTCCGGGGAAAAACTGTTTTTT
TRBJ2-5 - TRBV5-6 - CASSVPLGGGETQYF TGTGCCAGCAGCGTCCCTTTAGGGGGGGGAGAGACCCAGTACTTC
TRBJ1-1 TRBD1 TRBV28 - CASSPPYRGGTEAFF TGTGCCAGCAGTCCACCCTACAGGGGTGGGACTGAAGCTTTCTTT
TRBJ1-2 TRBD1 TRBV19 - CASGQGRFGYTF TGTGCCAGTGGACAGGGCAGGTTTGGCTACACCTTC
TRBJ2-1 TRBD2 TRBV7-3 - CASSLNLAGGGEQFF TGTGCCAGCAGCTTAAACCTAGCGGGGGGAGGTGAGCAGTTCTTC
TRBJ1-1 TRBD1 TRBV7-8 - CASSQTYTGTGGSHTEAFF TGTGCCAGCAGCCAGACTTACACCGGGACAGGGGGCAGTCACACTGAAGCTTTCTTT
TRBJ1-2 TRBD1 TRBV28 - CASSSPGQEDGYTF TGTGCCAGCAGCTCTCCGGGACAGGAGGATGGCTACACCTTC
TRBJ2-6 TRBD1 TRBV19 - CASSPDRVGANVLTF TGTGCCAGTAGTCCCGACAGGGTTGGGGCCAACGTCCTGACTTTC
TRBJ2-3 TRBD2 TRBV7-2 - CASSFGGGPTDTQYF TGTGCCAGCAGCTTCGGGGGGGGTCCCACAGATACGCAGTATTTT
TRBJ1-6 - TRBV7-3 - CASSLSSGNSPLHF TGTGCCAGCAGCTTAAGCTCAGGGAATTCACCCCTCCACTTT
TRBJ2-3 - TRBV6-2/TRBV6-3 - CASSHPVGVTDTQYF TGTGCCAGCAGTCATCCAGTCGGGGTGACAGATACGCAGTATTTT
TRBJ1-1 TRBD1 TRBV27 - CASSLLDRATEAFF TGTGCCAGCAGCCTCCTGGACAGGGCCACTGAAGCTTTCTTT
TRBJ2-3 - TRBV5-5 - CASSFDRPTDTQYF TGTGCCAGCAGCTTTGACAGGCCCACAGATACGCAGTATTTT
TRBJ2-7 - TRBV19 - CASLQVVEYEQYF TGTGCCAGCCTTCAGGTGGTTGAGTACGAGCAGTACTTC
TRBJ1-2 - TRBV7-2 - CASSSSGPYGYTF TGTGCCAGCAGCTCCAGTGGGCCCTATGGCTACACCTTC
TRBJ1-1 TRBD1 TRBV27 - CASSPTGGTVTEAFF TGTGCCAGCAGCCCAACAGGGGGCACTGTCACTGAAGCTTTCTTT
TRBJ1-5 - TRBV6-5 once CASRRGSVSNQPQHF TGTGCCAGCAGACGGGGGTCGGTTAGCAATCAGCCCCAGCATTTT
TRBJ2-3 - TRBV11-3 - CASSSRGGLDTQYF TGTGCCAGCAGCTCGAGGGGGGGGTTGGATACGCAGTATTTT
TRBJ2-3 - TRBV5-1 - CASSLADLASTDTQYF TGCGCCAGCAGCTTGGCTGATTTAGCGAGCACAGATACGCAGTATTTT
TRBJ2-1 TRBD2 TRBV2 - CASSVGLARVNEQFF TGTGCCAGCAGTGTGGGACTAGCGAGGGTCAATGAGCAGTTCTTC
TRBJ1-2 - TRBV7-3 few CASSLNGRRDGYTF TGTGCCAGCAGCCTAAACGGGAGGAGAGATGGCTACACCTTC
TRBJ2-7 - TRBV5-6 - CASREGPTTYEQYF TGTGCCAGCAGGGAGGGACCAACCACTTACGAGCAGTACTTC
TRBJ2-7 - TRBV10-3 once CAISGGRIPSYEQYF TGTGCCATCAGTGGCGGAAGAATTCCCTCCTACGAGCAGTACTTC
TRBJ2-1 - TRBV9 - CASSGTGSEQFF TGTGCCAGCAGCGGCACTGGGAGTGAGCAGTTCTTC
TRBJ2-5 TRBD1 TRBV6-5 - CASSLQGFLETQYF TGTGCCAGCAGCCTACAGGGGTTTTTAGAGACCCAGTACTTC
TRBJ2-1 TRBD2 TRBV7-3 - CASSLEGSGRAIDEQFF TGTGCCAGCAGCTTAGAGGGGAGCGGGAGGGCCATCGATGAGCAGTTCTTC
TRBJ1-4 - TRBV6-5 - CASGRQEKLFF TGTGCCAGCGGCCGCCAGGAAAAACTGTTTTTT
TRBJ2-7 - TRBV28 - CASTGYSPYEQYF TGTGCCAGCACCGGTTACTCACCCTACGAGCAGTACTTC
TRBJ2-7 - TRBV6-2/TRBV6-3 - CASSYSAGAYEQYF TGTGCCAGCAGTTACTCGGCCGGGGCCTACGAGCAGTACTTC
TRBJ2-5 TRBD1 TRBV11-2 - CASSLEDRDALTQYF TGTGCCAGCAGCTTAGAGGACAGGGATGCGTTGACCCAGTACTTC
TRBJ1-1 - TRBV4-3 - CASSQDPRRVNTEAFF TGCGCCAGCAGCCAAGATCCCCGCAGGGTAAACACTGAAGCTTTCTTT
TRBJ1-2 TRBD1 TRBV6-5 - CASSRGQGASSF TGTGCCAGCAGTAGGGGGCAGGGGGCCTCCTCCTTC
TRBJ2-3 TRBD2 TRBV7-3 - CASSLRLAGTDTQYF TGTGCCAGCAGCTTACGACTAGCGGGCACAGATACGCAGTATTTT
TRBJ1-2 TRBD1 TRBV4-2 once CASSQPGQGTNYGYTF TGTGCCAGCAGCCAACCGGGACAGGGAACTAACTATGGCTACACCTTC
TRBJ2-6 - TRBV9 once CASSVGGSSGANVLTF TGTGCCAGCAGCGTAGGCGGGTCCTCTGGGGCCAACGTCCTGACTTTC
TRBJ2-5 - TRBV7-2 - CASSLHTVRTMVGETQYF TGTGCCAGCAGCTTACATACTGTCCGGACAATGGTCGGCGAGACCCAGTACTTC
TRBJ1-2 TRBD1 TRBV6-1 few CASSDGTGASYTF TGTGCCAGCAGTGACGGGACAGGCGCCAGCTACACCTTC